This T cell receptor (beta chain) was profiled in a study of cytomegalovirus exposure and HLA in healthy donors. Study in general: Drawn from HLA-typed donors, 83 million or so unique TCRs were held in an early data release.

It was with 60 Vbeta and 13 Jbeta primers that the PCR ran. Some clones are missing from TCRdb's copy, which holds only in-frame ones; the method was immunoSEQ multiplex PCR. In the table there are 160,000 or so clones, more than 65% of which are singletons. Concerning this clone itself: Its antigen is not identified.

CDR1 is SGHTA, CDR2 FQGTGA, per germline. Between the trimmed V and J ends, which lost 2 bases and 6 bases, there was a span of 11 bases. The CDR3 sequence is 13 residues long. Study-level points and caveats: A prior analysis recorded that most TCR beta V segments were productive about 90% or about 30% of the time.

The specimen was PBMCs. The TCR was taken from a man aged 18 to 30 in good health and CMV-seropositive. The V call is TRBV7-3, the J call TRBJ2-7, with D perhaps matching TRBD1 (5 bases). CDR3 sequence: CASSLSYRSEQYF. The CDR3 DNA follows: TGTGCCAGCAGCTTATCATACAGGAGCGAGCAGTACTTC. Based on the CDR3 plus reference TRBV7-3 and TRBJ2-7, the full variable domain is GAGVSQTPSNKVTEKGKYVELRCDPISGHTALYWYRQSLGQGPEFLIYFQGTGAADDSGLPNDRFFAVRPEGSVSTLKIQRTERGDSAVYLCASSLSYRSEQYFGPGTRLTVT.